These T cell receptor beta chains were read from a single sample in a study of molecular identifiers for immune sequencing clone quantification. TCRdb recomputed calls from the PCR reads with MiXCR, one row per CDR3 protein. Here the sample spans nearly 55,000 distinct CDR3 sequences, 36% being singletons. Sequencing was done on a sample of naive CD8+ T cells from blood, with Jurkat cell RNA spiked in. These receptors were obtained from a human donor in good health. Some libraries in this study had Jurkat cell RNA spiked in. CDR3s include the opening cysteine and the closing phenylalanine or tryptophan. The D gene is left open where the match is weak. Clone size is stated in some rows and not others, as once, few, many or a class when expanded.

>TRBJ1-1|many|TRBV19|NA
CASSIDLEGTEAFF
TGTGCCAGTAGTATCGACCTGGAGGGTACTGAAGCTTTCTTT
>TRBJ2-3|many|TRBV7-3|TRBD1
CASSLTPTGSRYTQYF
TGTGCCAGCAGCTTAACACCGACAGGGTCCCGATATACGCAGTATTTT
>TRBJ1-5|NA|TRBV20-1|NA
CSALPGDGSNQPQHF
TGCAGTGCCCTACCCGGGGACGGGTCCAATCAGCCCCAGCATTTT
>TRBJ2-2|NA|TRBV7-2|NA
CASGGSGQNTGELFF
TGTGCCAGCGGAGGATCCGGACAGAACACCGGGGAGCTGTTTTTT
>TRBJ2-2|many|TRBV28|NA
CASGIAVLNTGELFF
TGTGCCAGCGGAATCGCCGTATTGAACACCGGGGAGCTGTTTTTT
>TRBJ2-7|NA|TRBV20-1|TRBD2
CSELRVSREYSFEQYF
TGCAGCGAGCTACGAGTGTCGCGGGAGTACTCCTTCGAGCAGTACTTC
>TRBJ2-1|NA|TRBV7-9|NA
CASRPSYNEQFF
TGTGCCAGCAGACCCTCCTACAATGAGCAGTTCTTC
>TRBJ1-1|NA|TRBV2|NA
CASSGIFEAFF
TGTGCCAGCAGTGGAATATTCGAAGCTTTCTTT
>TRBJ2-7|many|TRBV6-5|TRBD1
CASSYSGGTDEQYF
TGTGCCAGCAGTTATTCAGGGGGAACGGACGAGCAGTACTTC
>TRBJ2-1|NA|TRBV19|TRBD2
CASSWGLAGHNEQFF
TGTGCCAGTAGTTGGGGACTAGCGGGGCACAATGAGCAGTTCTTC
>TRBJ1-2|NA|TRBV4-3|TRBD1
CASSPGIGQVLIDYTF
TGCGCCAGCAGCCCTGGCATTGGACAGGTCTTAATAGACTACACCTTC
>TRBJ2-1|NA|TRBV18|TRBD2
CASSPTRLADEQFF
TGTGCCAGCTCACCGACTAGACTAGCTGATGAGCAGTTCTTC
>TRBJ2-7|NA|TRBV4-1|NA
CASSQVRLSLYEQYF
TGCGCCAGCAGCCAAGTACGACTAAGCCTTTACGAGCAGTACTTC
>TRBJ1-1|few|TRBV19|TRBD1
CASSTWTGGGTEAFF
TGTGCCAGTAGTACCTGGACAGGCGGGGGAACTGAAGCTTTCTTT
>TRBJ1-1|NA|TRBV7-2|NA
CAGSPHPVAIF
TGTGCCGGCAGCCCCCACCCTGTAGCTATCTTT
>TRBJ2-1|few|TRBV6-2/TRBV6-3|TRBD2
CASSYPSGSEEQFF
TGTGCCAGCAGTTACCCTAGCGGGAGTGAAGAGCAGTTCTTC
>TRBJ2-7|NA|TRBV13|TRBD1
CASSLQGQYYEQYF
TGTGCCAGCAGCTTACAGGGACAGTACTACGAGCAGTACTTC
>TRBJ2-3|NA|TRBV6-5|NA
CASSYRGLSTDTQYF
TGTGCCAGCAGTTACAGGGGACTGAGCACAGATACGCAGTATTTT
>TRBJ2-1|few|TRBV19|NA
CASSMGFYNEQFF
TGTGCCAGTAGTATGGGGTTTTACAATGAGCAGTTCTTC
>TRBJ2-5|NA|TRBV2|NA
CASSEALDSTQETQYF
TGTGCCAGCAGTGAAGCACTGGACAGCACTCAAGAGACCCAGTACTTC
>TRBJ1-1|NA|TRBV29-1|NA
CSVYQLNTEAFF
TGCAGCGTGTACCAGTTGAACACTGAAGCTTTCTTT
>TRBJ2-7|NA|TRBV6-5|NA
CASSYSGSPYVQYF
TGTGCCAGCAGTTACTCAGGGTCCCCCTACGTGCAGTACTTC
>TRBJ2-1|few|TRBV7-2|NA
CASSLQLDEQFF
TGTGCCAGCAGCTTACAGCTGGATGAGCAGTTCTTC
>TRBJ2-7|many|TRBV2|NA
CASPGPHEQYF
TGTGCCAGCCCGGGACCGCACGAGCAGTACTTC
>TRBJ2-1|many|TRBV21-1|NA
CASSNGLANEQFF
TGTGCCAGCAGCAATGGCCTAGCCAATGAGCAGTTCTTC
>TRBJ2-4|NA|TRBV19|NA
CASSMWETKNIQYF
TGTGCCAGTAGTATGTGGGAGACCAAAAACATTCAGTACTTC
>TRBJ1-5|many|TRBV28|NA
CASSFRKAGEPQHF
TGTGCCAGCAGTTTCCGGAAGGCGGGGGAGCCCCAGCATTTT
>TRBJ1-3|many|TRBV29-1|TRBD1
CSVEDSGTGGNTIYF
TGCAGCGTTGAAGATTCCGGGACAGGTGGAAACACCATATATTTT
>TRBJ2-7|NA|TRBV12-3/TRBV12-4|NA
CASSLSADYEQYF
TGTGCCAGCAGTTTGTCCGCGGACTACGAGCAGTACTTC
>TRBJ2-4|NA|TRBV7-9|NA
CASSATEGWNIQYF
TGTGCCAGCAGCGCGACGGAGGGGTGGAACATTCAGTACTTC
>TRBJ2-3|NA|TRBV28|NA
CASSLPTRSTDTQYF
TGTGCCAGCAGTTTGCCGACTCGAAGCACAGATACGCAGTATTTT
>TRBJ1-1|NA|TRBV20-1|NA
CSARSRGGGTEAFF
TGCAGTGCTAGATCAAGAGGGGGGGGGACTGAAGCTTTCTTT
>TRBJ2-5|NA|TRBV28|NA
CASSSLLPGRTPVLSRYF
TGTGCCAGCAGTTCCCTCTTACCGGGAAGAACACCGGTCTTGTCCCGGTACTTC
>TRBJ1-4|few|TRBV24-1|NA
CATSDVKDHNEKLFF
TGTGCCACCAGTGATGTGAAGGACCACAATGAAAAACTGTTTTTT
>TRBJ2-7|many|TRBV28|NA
CASSFGRRAYEQYF
TGTGCCAGCAGTTTTGGGAGGAGAGCCTACGAGCAGTACTTC
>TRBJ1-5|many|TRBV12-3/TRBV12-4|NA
CASSQGGFQPQHF
TGTGCCAGCAGTCAAGGGGGATTTCAGCCCCAGCATTTT
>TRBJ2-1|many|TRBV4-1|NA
CASSQGVYEQFF
TGCGCCAGCAGCCAAGGGGTCTATGAGCAGTTCTTC
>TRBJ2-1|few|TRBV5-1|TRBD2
CASSRGLAVYNEQFF
TGCGCCAGCAGCAGGGGACTAGCGGTCTACAATGAGCAGTTCTTC
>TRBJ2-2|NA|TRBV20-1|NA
CSARRLAGDTGELFF
TGCAGTGCTAGAAGGTTGGCAGGAGACACCGGGGAGCTGTTTTTT
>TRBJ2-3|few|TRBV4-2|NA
CASSQWGQPGTDTQYF
TGTGCCAGCAGCCAATGGGGACAACCGGGGACAGATACGCAGTATTTT
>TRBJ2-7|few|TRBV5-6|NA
CASSLYARPYEQYF
TGTGCCAGCAGCTTATATGCCAGACCCTACGAGCAGTACTTC
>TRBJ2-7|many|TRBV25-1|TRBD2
CASQSGRRYEQYF
TGTGCCAGCCAAAGCGGGAGACGCTACGAGCAGTACTTC
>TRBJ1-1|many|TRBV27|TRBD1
CASSLGTENTEAFF
TGTGCCAGCAGTTTAGGGACAGAGAACACTGAAGCTTTCTTT
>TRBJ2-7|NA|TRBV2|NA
CACSDDTSGTYEQYF
TGTGCCTGCAGTGATGACACCTCGGGAACCTACGAGCAGTACTTC
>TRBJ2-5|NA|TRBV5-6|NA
CASSLQTQETQYF
TGTGCCAGCAGCTTGCAGACCCAAGAGACCCAGTACTTC
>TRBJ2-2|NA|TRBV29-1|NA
CSVVGSNTGELFF
TGCAGCGTTGTCGGCTCGAACACCGGGGAGCTGTTTTTT
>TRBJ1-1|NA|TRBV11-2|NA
CASSAAPGHYTEAFF
TGTGCCAGCAGCGCCGCCCCGGGACACTACACTGAAGCTTTCTTT
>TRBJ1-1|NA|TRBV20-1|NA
CSVHPRKAFF
TGCAGTGTCCATCCACGTAAAGCTTTCTTT
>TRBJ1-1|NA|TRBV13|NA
CASSRLGGRTFF
TGTGCCAGCAGCCGCCTCGGGGGTAGAACTTTCTTT
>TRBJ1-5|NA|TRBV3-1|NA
CASSQDSYQPQHF
TGTGCCAGCAGCCAAGACAGTTATCAGCCCCAGCATTTT
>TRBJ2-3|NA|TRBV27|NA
CASSHRATDTQYF
TGTGCCAGCAGTCACCGTGCCACAGATACGCAGTATTTT
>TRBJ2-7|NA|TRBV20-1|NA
CSASGRATYEQYF
TGCAGTGCTAGTGGCAGAGCGACCTACGAGCAGTACTTC
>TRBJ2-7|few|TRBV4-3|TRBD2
CASSQEVPSGTVWEQYF
TGCGCCAGCAGCCAAGAAGTCCCTAGCGGGACGGTTTGGGAGCAGTACTTC
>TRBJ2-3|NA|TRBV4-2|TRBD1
CASSQGKAGTGNTDTQYF
TGTGCCAGCAGCCAAGGGAAAGCCGGGACAGGGAACACAGATACGCAGTATTTT
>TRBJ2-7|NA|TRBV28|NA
CASSGMSSVPSYEQYF
TGTGCCAGCAGTGGGATGTCTAGCGTACCCTCCTACGAGCAGTACTTC
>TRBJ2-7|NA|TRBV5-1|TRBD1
CASSSGQGRTYEQYF
TGCGCCAGCAGCTCCGGACAGGGACGGACCTACGAGCAGTACTTC
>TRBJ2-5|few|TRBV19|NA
CASSMQGQYGDQYF
TGTGCCAGTAGTATGCAAGGACAGTATGGGGACCAGTACTTC